The following is a T cell receptor beta chain sequence with its context. This record belongs to a study of T cell repertoires and Cas9 in healthy adults. Generated by immunoSEQ multiplex PCR, the TCRdb table keeps only in-frame clones and is missing some. Counted here are around 20,000 clones, more than 90% occurring once; the ten biggest clones make up roughly 0.7%. There are 11 residues in the CDR3. V was pared by 4 bases and J by 6 bases, with 6 bases between. Germline values: CDR1 SQVTM, CDR2 ANQGSEA. Sequenced sample: CD4+ effector T cells (CD127+, CD25-, CD137-, CD154-) from PBMCs; culture status not recorded. The source is a human donor in good health. This chain connects TRBV29-1 to TRBJ1-4; no definite D call. This CDR3 reads CSVGIDEKLFF. CDR3 nucleotide sequence: TGCAGCGTTGGAATAGATGAAAAACTGTTTTTT.